The 22 T cell receptor beta chains given below trace back to one sample, sequenced in a study of long-term antiretroviral therapy in people with HIV. The libraries were made with immunoSEQ v3.0 at survey level. Here immunoSEQ multiplex PCR was the method, and the copy in TCRdb shows in-frame clones only, minus some. The sample shows 35,000 to 45,000 clones, approximately 85% of them seen only once. Source: unsorted PBMCs, taken 0.3 years after starting antiretroviral therapy. These receptors were taken from a man aged 18 to 29 with HIV.

This rearrangement joins TRBV5-6 to TRBJ2-2; weak D call: TRBD1 (6 bases). This CDR3 has 13 amino acids. Trimming shortened V by 3 bases and J by 5 bases, and 8 bases separated the two germline ends. Germline V CDR1 and CDR2: SGHDT, YYEEEE. This CDR3 reads CASSYDRTGELFF. CDR3 nucleotides: TGTGCCAGCAGCTACGACAGGACCGGGGAGCTGTTTTTT.

The chain employs TRBV25-1 and TRBJ2-2; D is uncertain. V lost 10 bases and J 0 bases, leaving 3 bases between the germline ends. Looked up from germline, CDR1 is MGHDK and CDR2 is SYGVNS. The CDR3 is made up of 11 amino acids. In DNA form, the CDR3 reads TGTGCCACTTCGAACACCGGGGAGCTGTTTTTT. Protein: CATSNTGELFF.

V is TRBV27 and J is TRBJ2-1; D not resolved. Germline CDR1 reads MNHEY; CDR2 reads SMNVEV (reference sequence). Between the trimmed V and J ends, which lost 8 bases and 4 bases, there was a span of 6 bases. This CDR3 region has 11 residues. CDR3 DNA: TGTGCCAGCGGGATTTACAATGAGCAGTTCTTC. It yields the protein CASGIYNEQFF.

The genes are TRBV29-1 and TRBJ2-2; either TRBD1 or TRBD2 may fit D (7 bases each). The CDR3 has 14 residues. Germline V CDR1 and CDR2: SQVTM, ANQGSEA. V shed 4 bases and J shed 6 bases, with 15 bases lying between them. CDR3 in DNA: TGCAGCGTTGTGACAGGGACTAAGGCCGGGGAGCTGTTTTTT. Its protein product is CSVVTGTKAGELFF.

The J gene is TRBJ1-4, the V gene TRBV5-1; TRBD1 might be the D (5 bases). The ends were cut back, 3 bases at V and 2 bases at J, with 11 bases in the middle. Germline lookup yields CDR1 SGHRS and CDR2 YFSETQ. This CDR3 has 15 amino acids. The CDR3 loop reads CASSSLGATNEKLFF. CDR3 DNA sequence: TGCGCCAGCAGCTCCCTAGGGGCCACTAATGAAAAACTGTTTTTT.

In DNA form, the CDR3 reads TGCAGCGCCACGCAGGGGGATGAAAAACTGTTTTTT. Protein: CSATQGDEKLFF. The rearrangement uses TRBV29-1 and TRBJ1-4; 7 bases map to TRBD1. The CDR3 consists of 12 residues. V shed 7 bases, J shed 6 bases, and the junction held 5 bases outside the gene matches. Germline lookup yields CDR1 SQVTM and CDR2 ANQGSEA.

CDR3 protein: CASSVEGSYGYTF. Written as DNA, the CDR3 is TGTGCCAGCAGCGTAGAAGGGAGCTATGGCTACACCTTC. The rearrangement uses TRBV9 and TRBJ1-2; D gene unclear. The CDR3 is made up of 13 amino acids. The germline V gene encodes CDR1 SGDLS and CDR2 YYNGEE. Trimming cost V 0 bases and J 4 bases, with 7 bases left between them.

This clone was counted a single time. This chain uses TRBV6-4 with TRBJ1-5, with D maybe TRBD1 (6 bases). Germline lookup yields CDR1 MRHNA and CDR2 SNTAGT. V lost 8 bases, J lost 0 bases, and 20 bases lay in between. The CDR3 is 17 amino acids. CDR3 sequence (DNA): TGTGCCAGCCGGAACAGAAATAGGGGGGATAGCAATCAGCCCCAGCATTTT. Its protein product is CASRNRNRGDSNQPQHF.

The chain uses TRBV13 and TRBJ2-3, with D perhaps matching TRBD1 (5 bases). V was cut by 1 base and J by 6 bases, with 5 bases left in between. CDR1 and CDR2 from the germline V gene are PRHDT and FYEKMQ (reference sequence). The CDR3 covers 12 residues. The CDR3 bases are TGTGCCAGCAGCTTAGCAGGGGATACGCAGTATTTT. Protein: CASSLAGDTQYF.

The chain couples TRBV27 to TRBJ2-7; TRBD2 agrees at 7 bases. The CDR3 is made up of 14 amino acids. CDR1 MNHEY and CDR2 SMNVEV come from the germline V gene (reference sequence). V lost 5 bases, J lost 7 bases, and 11 bases stayed unmatched. The CDR3 sequence is CASSPVAGPGEQYF. CDR3 DNA sequence: TGTGCCAGCAGTCCAGTAGCGGGTCCGGGTGAGCAGTACTTC.

This chain connects TRBV13 to TRBJ2-7, with TRBD2 identical over 7 bases. V lost 2 bases, J lost 7 bases, and 11 bases stayed unmatched. The germline V gene has CDR1 PRHDT and CDR2 FYEKMQ (reference sequence). CDR3 size: 15 residues. This CDR3 is CASSLSGALMGEQYF. CDR3 coding DNA: TGTGCCAGCAGCTTAAGCGGGGCCCTGATGGGGGAGCAGTACTTC.

This clone has a single count. The chain recombines TRBV14 with TRBJ2-1, with TRBD1 as a possible D gene (5 bases). Trimming shortened V by 1 base and J by 7 bases, and 14 bases separated the two germline ends. CDR1 is SGHDN and CDR2 is FVKESK in the germline V gene. CDR3 length: 15 amino acids. The DNA for the CDR3 is TGTGCCAGCAGCCAAGCCCATTGGGGCCTTAATGAGCAGTTCTTC. Translation: CASSQAHWGLNEQFF.

This clone came up once. The chain carries TRBV27 and TRBJ1-2; weak D call: TRBD1 (6 bases). The CDR3 is 14 amino acids. Looked up from germline, CDR1 is MNHEY and CDR2 is SMNVEV (reference sequence). The V end lost 3 bases, the J end lost 4 bases, and 12 bases lay between the germline ends. In nucleotides, the CDR3 is TGTGCCAGCAGTTTCGGTGGGGGCGGCTATGGCTACACCTTC. This sequence encodes CASSFGGGGYGYTF.

This clone was seen a handful of times. The rearrangement joins TRBV11-2 to TRBJ1-6, with 9 bases matching TRBD1. The CDR3 length is 13 residues. In germline, CDR1 is SGHAT, CDR2 FQNNGV. Unmatched junction bases numbered 1, after V lost 6 bases and J lost 7 bases. DNA for the CDR3: TGTGCCAGCAGGGGACAGGGAAATTCACCCCTCCACTTT. Translated: CASRGQGNSPLHF.

This clone was counted a single time. The V gene is TRBV7-9, the J gene TRBJ2-1; 11 positions match TRBD2. Germline V CDR1 and CDR2: SEHNR, FQNEAQ (reference sequence). CDR3 length: 16 residues. J was trimmed by 4 bases and V by 7 bases; bases with no gene match: 9. DNA for the CDR3: TGTGCCAGCACCCTACTAGCGGGGGTGATTTACAATGAGCAGTTCTTC. Translation: CASTLLAGVIYNEQFF. The whole variable domain, remainder taken from reference TRBV7-9 and TRBJ2-1, is DTGVSQNPRHKITKRGQNVTFRCDPISEHNRLYWYRQTLGQGPEFLTYFQNEAQLEKSRLLSDRFSAERPKGSFSTLEIQRTEQGDSAMYLCASTLLAGVIYNEQFFGPGTRLTVL.

The chain combines TRBV28 with TRBJ2-3; D is unclear. CDR3 length: 12 amino acids. Germline assignment: CDR1 MDHEN and CDR2 SYDVKM. The V and J ends lost 4 bases and 4 bases respectively, with 6 bases between them. CDR3 in DNA: TGTGCCAGCAGTTACGTAGCAGATACGCAGTATTTT. Residues: CASSYVADTQYF. The complete variable domain, with remaining parts taken from reference TRBV28 and TRBJ2-3, reads DVKVTQSSRYLVKRTGEKVFLECVQDMDHENMFWYRQDPGLGLRLIYFSYDVKMKEKGDIPEGYSVSREKKERFSLILESASTNQTSMYLCASSYVADTQYFGPGTRLTVL.

This chain connects TRBV5-5 to TRBJ1-2; TRBD1 matches 11 bases. The germline gives CDR1 SGHKS, CDR2 YYEKEE (reference sequence). With V trimmed by 4 bases and J by 7 bases, 12 bases remained unmatched. This CDR3 is 16 amino acids long. The CDR3: CASSPGQGAIVGGYTF. CDR3 bases: TGTGCCAGCAGCCCCGGACAGGGGGCGATTGTTGGTGGCTACACCTTC.

The chain uses TRBV18 and TRBJ1-2; possible D gene TRBD1, 6 bases. Trimming shortened V by 6 bases and J by 1 base, and 12 bases separated the two germline ends. CDR1 and CDR2 from the germline V gene are KGHSH and LQKENI. CDR3 length: 14 amino acids. The CDR3: CASSFGQYNYGYTF. The CDR3 nucleotides read TGTGCCAGCTCCTTCGGACAGTATAACTATGGCTACACCTTC.

V gene TRBV9 combines with J gene TRBJ1-4; D not certain. V was shortened by 2 bases and J by 6 bases, with 8 bases between the two germline ends. CDR3 length: 13 amino acids. Germline CDR1 SGDLS, CDR2 YYNGEE. The CDR3 DNA sequence: TGTGCCAGCAGCGTCGGACCGGATGAAAAACTGTTTTTT. Translated: CASSVGPDEKLFF. The variable domain in full, with the rest retrieved from reference TRBV9 and TRBJ1-4, is DSGVTQTPKHLITATGQRVTLRCSPRSGDLSVYWYQQSLDQGLQFLIQYYNGEERAKGNILERFSAQQFPDLHSELNLSSLELGDSALYFCASSVGPDEKLFFGSGTQLSVL.

The rearrangement links TRBV30 to TRBJ2-7; D is perhaps TRBD1 (6 bases). The CDR3 spans 11 residues. The germline V gene has CDR1 GTSNPN and CDR2 SVGIG (reference sequence). V was shortened by 5 bases and J by 9 bases, with 14 bases between the two germline ends. Here the CDR3 DNA reads TGTGCCTGGTCCCGACAGGCGGGGCAGTACTTC. Amino acids: CAWSRQAGQYF.

This clone was counted a single time. The chain carries TRBV6-1 and TRBJ1-1, with 9 positions matching TRBD1. Germline V gives CDR1 MNHNS, CDR2 SASEGT. With V trimmed by 9 bases and J by 5 bases, 7 bases remained unmatched. The CDR3 consists of 13 residues. CDR3 sequence reads: CASKQGAMTEAFF. Here the CDR3 DNA reads TGTGCCAGTAAACAGGGGGCGATGACTGAAGCTTTCTTT.

This clone was seen a single time. This sequence joins TRBV7-8 and TRBJ1-1; 9 bases fit TRBD1. The CDR3 extends over 15 amino acids. Per the germline V gene, CDR1 is SGHVS and CDR2 is FQNEAQ. The trim removed 5 bases at V and 1 base at J, leaving 5 bases unmatched. As DNA, the CDR3 is TGTGCCAGCAGCCCACGACAGGGGGGGAACACTGAAGCTTTCTTT. Its protein product is CASSPRQGGNTEAFF.